The T cell receptor beta chain described here comes from a study of shared clonotypes between healthy human individuals. Whole-study results and caveats: Sorted-subset sequencing, rarefaction showed, was incomplete despite large depth.

As concerns this clone: Its antigen is as yet unknown.

This CDR3 has 14 amino acids. The germline gives CDR1 SQVTM, CDR2 ANQGSEA. V lost 6 bases and J lost 4; bases outside the gene matches: 11. The method was immunoSEQ multiplex PCR; TCRdb's version includes in-frame clones alone and lacks a portion of them. The data show approximately 740,000 clones, roughly 70% seen once. The CD4+ fraction was divided into a CD45RA+ naive subset and a CD45RA-negative memory subset. This sequence was found in a woman in her 30s in good health. The specimen sequenced was memory CD4+ T cells sorted from blood. Regarding subset: CD45RA-negative fraction. This rearrangement joins TRBV29-1 to TRBJ2-5, with 7 bases lining up with TRBD1. The CDR3 here is CSVVPWTGVETQYF. CDR3 coding DNA: TGCAGCGTCGTTCCCTGGACAGGCGTAGAGACCCAGTACTTC.